The sequence of this T cell receptor (beta chain) was determined in a study of CXCR3-negative and CXCR3-positive naive CD8 T cells. This clonotype is classed as medium-sized by frequency. Its antigen is as yet unknown. Libraries were UMI-labeled 5' RACE TRB cDNA. From the 5' RACE reads, TCRdb lists one entry per CDR3 protein and no DNA. This repertoire includes some 8,000 distinct CDR3 sequences. Germline V lookup: CDR1 DFQATT, CDR2 SNEGSKA (reference sequence). CDR3 length equals 18 residues. Points from the study as a whole: The study found more hydrophobic TRB CDR3s in CXCR3-positive naive cells than in CXCR3-negative naive cells.

The TCR comes from a human donor in good health. Some clones in this sample may be carry-over from other donors' samples. Material for sequencing was naive CXCR3+ CD8+ T cells from blood. Sample subset: CD45RO-CCR7+CD27+CD95- naive CD8+ T cells expressing CXCR3 (TNR3+). The chain uses TRBV20-1 and TRBJ2-1; lacking DNA, the TRBD2 call made by TCRdb goes unchecked. This chain's CDR3 is CSARQLAGAGAIFGEQFF.